This is a list of T cell receptor beta chains from one sample in a study of blood T cells in healthy people across ages. Using its own MiXCR run on the 5' RACE reads, TCRdb lists one record per CDR3 protein. The sample records hundreds of thousands of distinct CDR3 sequences, approximately 49% being singletons. Sequencing was carried out using blood. Receptor source: a man in his thirties or forties in good health. The CDR3 runs from the conserved cysteine through the conserved F or W. A D gene is named only where the DNA matches it firmly. The size entry is marked missing in some rows and otherwise reads once, few, many or a size class.

CDR3 length	V gene	D gene	J gene	clone size	CDR3 protein	CDR3 DNA
15	TRBV20-1	-	TRBJ2-1	-	CSADKRTISYNEQFF	TGCAGTGCTGATAAGAGGACCATTTCCTACAATGAGCAGTTCTTC
14	TRBV7-6	-	TRBJ2-3	-	CASSLATYTDTQYF	TGTGCCAGCAGCTTAGCCACTTACACAGATACGCAGTATTTT
12	TRBV20-1	-	TRBJ1-2	-	CSARNGGDGYTF	TGCAGTGCTAGAAACGGAGGGGATGGCTACACCTTC
13	TRBV19	-	TRBJ2-7	-	CASSMVPNNEQYF	TGTGCCAGTAGTATGGTCCCCAACAATGAGCAGTACTTC
16	TRBV5-1	-	TRBJ2-3	-	CASSSGGTGGTDTQYF	TGCGCCAGCAGCTCCGGGGGGACAGGTGGGACAGATACGCAGTATTTT
17	TRBV5-1	-	TRBJ1-1	-	CASSLAVSANPSTEAFF	TGCGCCAGCAGCTTGGCGGTATCGGCGAACCCAAGCACTGAAGCTTTCTTT
15	TRBV2	-	TRBJ2-3	-	CATARAATGTDTQYF	TGTGCCACCGCCAGGGCGGCGACCGGCACAGATACGCAGTATTTT
15	TRBV7-2	TRBD2	TRBJ2-5	-	CASSPRAGGGETQYF	TGTGCCAGCAGCCCCCGAGCGGGAGGGGGAGAGACCCAGTACTTC
13	TRBV27	-	TRBJ2-7	-	CASSLGRMYEQYF	TGTGCCAGCAGTTTAGGCAGGATGTACGAGCAGTACTTC
16	TRBV29-1	TRBD1	TRBJ1-2	-	CSVEGAGGASDYGYTF	TGCAGCGTTGAAGGGGCAGGGGGCGCATCGGACTATGGCTACACCTTC
15	TRBV2	TRBD2	TRBJ2-3	few	CASSGASGYTDTQYF	TGTGCCAGCAGTGGGGCTAGCGGGTACACAGATACGCAGTATTTT
15	TRBV7-2	TRBD2	TRBJ2-1	-	CASSPRDYKRNEQFF	TGTGCCAGCAGCCCCCGGGACTATAAACGGAATGAGCAGTTCTTC
16	TRBV4-3	TRBD1	TRBJ2-7	many	CASSQDSGQGAYEQYF	TGCGCCAGCAGCCAAGATTCGGGGCAGGGGGCCTACGAGCAGTACTTC
14	TRBV29-1	TRBD1	TRBJ1-2	-	CSVPDRGRAYGYTF	TGCAGCGTACCAGACAGGGGGCGGGCCTATGGCTACACCTTC
11	TRBV20-1	-	TRBJ1-1	-	CSVKANTEAFF	TGCAGTGTTAAAGCGAACACTGAAGCTTTCTTT
14	TRBV2	-	TRBJ1-1	-	CASRARNGDTEAFF	TGTGCCAGCAGGGCCAGGAACGGCGACACTGAAGCTTTCTTT
14	TRBV20-1	TRBD1	TRBJ2-7	-	CSALEQGANSEQYF	TGCAGCGCCCTGGAACAGGGGGCTAACAGCGAGCAGTACTTC
13	TRBV6-6	-	TRBJ1-2	many	CASSKTENYGYTF	TGTGCCAGCAGTAAGACAGAGAACTATGGCTACACCTTC
12	TRBV3-1	-	TRBJ2-7	-	CASSRRVYEQYF	TGTGCCAGCAGCCGGCGGGTCTACGAGCAGTACTTC
14	TRBV11-2	-	TRBJ2-7	few	CASSLIGSAGEQYF	TGTGCCAGCAGCTTAATCGGCTCCGCCGGGGAGCAGTACTTC
16	TRBV12-5	-	TRBJ2-5	few	CASGSYTGLTKETQYF	TGTGCTAGTGGTTCGTATACAGGGTTAACTAAAGAGACCCAGTACTTC
13	TRBV20-1	TRBD1	TRBJ1-2	-	CSARAGQGDGYTF	TGCAGTGCTAGAGCAGGACAGGGAGATGGCTACACCTTC
17	TRBV12-3/TRBV12-4	-	TRBJ2-1	-	CASSLALGSFSYNEQFF	TGTGCCAGCAGTTTAGCGCTGGGGAGTTTCTCCTACAATGAGCAGTTCTTC
15	TRBV10-3	-	TRBJ2-5	-	CAISVDVGREETQYF	TGTGCCATCAGTGTCGACGTGGGAAGAGAAGAGACCCAGTACTTC
13	TRBV3-1	TRBD1	TRBJ1-2	few	CASSQEGGIGYTF	TGTGCCAGCAGCCAAGAAGGGGGCATTGGCTACACCTTC
14	TRBV29-1	TRBD1	TRBJ1-2	-	CSVDVTGGGYGYTF	TGCAGCGTTGATGTCACAGGGGGCGGGTATGGCTACACCTTC
14	TRBV6-5	-	TRBJ2-4	few	CASRFQGEENIQYF	TGTGCCAGCCGATTTCAGGGGGAGGAAAACATTCAGTACTTC
18	TRBV21-1	-	TRBJ2-5	-	CASSVNSGGPLRQETQYF	TGTGCCAGCAGCGTCAATAGCGGGGGGCCCCTCCGGCAAGAGACCCAGTACTTC
15	TRBV3-1	TRBD1	TRBJ2-7	-	CASSQVRQGSDEQYF	TGTGCCAGCAGCCAAGTGAGACAGGGTTCCGACGAGCAGTACTTC
15	TRBV7-2	-	TRBJ2-1	few	CASSYRAGSLNEQFF	TGTGCCAGCAGCTACAGGGCGGGATCCCTCAATGAGCAGTTCTTC
13	TRBV5-1	-	TRBJ1-1	-	CASSLELGTEAFF	TGCGCCAGCAGCTTGGAATTGGGCACTGAAGCTTTCTTT
14	TRBV5-7	-	TRBJ2-7	-	CASSLRQIDYEQYF	TGTGCCAGCAGCTTGAGACAGATAGACTACGAGCAGTACTTC
12	TRBV18	-	TRBJ2-1	few	CASSPSNNEQFF	TGTGCCAGCTCACCATCAAACAATGAGCAGTTCTTC
15	TRBV29-1	-	TRBJ2-1	-	CSVLISGTSRNEQFF	TGCAGCGTTCTTATTAGCGGTACCTCTCGCAATGAGCAGTTCTTC
15	TRBV27	-	TRBJ2-7	-	CASSSGTDLFNEQYF	TGTGCCAGCAGTTCTGGGACGGATCTATTCAACGAGCAGTACTTC
13	TRBV19	-	TRBJ2-1	-	CASRGERYNEQFF	TGTGCCTCTCGCGGGGAGAGATACAATGAGCAGTTCTTC
16	TRBV3-1	-	TRBJ1-1	many	CASSPAPVGEDTEAFF	TGTGCCAGCAGCCCAGCCCCCGTCGGGGAGGACACTGAAGCTTTCTTT
13	TRBV9	-	TRBJ2-5	-	CASSVTPGETQYF	TGTGCCAGCAGCGTAACACCTGGAGAGACCCAGTACTTC
16	TRBV3-1	-	TRBJ1-5	-	CASSSLGGSSNQPQHF	TGTGCCAGCAGCTCCCTAGGGGGGTCTAGCAATCAGCCCCAGCATTTT
11	TRBV20-1	-	TRBJ2-7	few	CSARDPYEQYF	TGCAGTGCTAGAGATCCCTACGAGCAGTACTTC
14	TRBV7-9	-	TRBJ2-1	few	CASSASIGYNEQFF	TGTGCCAGCAGCGCCAGTATCGGGTACAATGAGCAGTTCTTC
15	TRBV7-6	-	TRBJ1-1	-	CASSLLGGLNTEAFF	TGTGCCAGCAGCTTATTAGGGGGGCTGAACACTGAAGCTTTCTTT
15	TRBV6-1	-	TRBJ1-5	-	CASSEGTWSNQPRHF	TGTGCCAGCAGTGAAGGGACTTGGAGCAATCAGCCCCGGCATTTT
18	TRBV6-2/TRBV6-3	-	TRBJ1-5	-	CASSYGYNYYVSNQPQHF	TGTGCCAGCAGTTATGGATACAATTACTACGTTAGCAATCAGCCCCAGCATTTT
17	TRBV4-1	TRBD1	TRBJ2-6	-	CASSRGQGPSGANVLTF	TGCGCCAGCAGCCGCGGACAGGGCCCTTCTGGGGCCAACGTCCTGACTTTC
15	TRBV6-4	-	TRBJ2-5	-	CASSESPGSQETQYF	TGTGCCAGCAGTGAGTCGCCAGGGTCGCAAGAGACCCAGTACTTC
15	TRBV7-2	TRBD1	TRBJ1-2	-	CASSRGQGAFYGYTF	TGTGCCAGCAGCCGAGGACAGGGGGCTTTCTATGGCTACACCTTC
14	TRBV9	-	TRBJ2-3	many	CASSPNGDTDTQYF	TGTGCCAGCAGCCCGAATGGGGACACAGATACGCAGTATTTT
16	TRBV4-2	TRBD2	TRBJ2-3	-	CASSLLTGGSADTQYF	TGTGCCAGCAGCCTGCTGACGGGGGGGTCCGCAGATACGCAGTATTTT